These 32 T cell receptor beta chains originate from one sample sequenced in a study of T cells after yellow fever vaccination. Each CDR3 protein is one row after TCRdb ran MiXCR on the 5' RACE reads. The data contain hundreds of thousands of distinct CDR3 sequences, 15% to 20% of them singletons. Sequences were derived from PBMCs, sampled before the yellow fever booster vaccination. The receptors come from a man aged 18 to 30 who received the YFV17D yellow fever vaccine.

The V gene is TRBV7-3, the J gene TRBJ2-1; D is unresolved. Between the trimmed V and J ends, which lost 4 bases and 6 bases, there was a span of 16 bases. The CDR3 spans 15 residues. Germline V CDR1 and CDR2: SGHTA, FQGTGA. CDR3 loop: CASSYMRTRINEQFF. DNA of the CDR3: TGTGCCAGCAGCTACATGCGCACCCGGATCAATGAGCAGTTCTTC.

This clonotype has ten or more counts. This chain joins TRBV12-3 or TRBV12-4 and TRBJ1-3, with a weak D call TRBD1 (5 bases). The CDR3 sequence is 14 residues long. Trimming cost V 11 bases and J 3 bases, with 17 bases left between them. The CDR3 is CAGGRAPLGNTIYF. In DNA, the CDR3 is TGTGCCGGGGGAAGGGCGCCGCTTGGAAACACCATATATTTT.

This chain joins TRBV11-2 and TRBJ1-2, with 8 bases that match TRBD1. The CDR3 has 13 residues. Germline V gene data show CDR1 as SGHAT and CDR2 as FQNNGV. Trimming cost V 4 bases and J 8 bases; bases outside gene matches: 6. In nucleotides, the CDR3 is TGTGCCAGCAGCTACGACAGGGGCGGGGGCTACACCTTC. Its protein product is CASSYDRGGGYTF.

V usage is TRBV11-2 and J usage is TRBJ2-7; D is possibly TRBD1 (5 bases). Germline V gene data show CDR1 as SGHAT and CDR2 as FQNNGV. The V and J ends lost 2 bases and 6 bases respectively, with 8 bases between them. The CDR3 is 12 residues long. The CDR3 coding sequence is TGTGCCAGCAGCTTACAGGGCTCCGAGCAGTACGTC. Its translation is CASSLQGSEQYV.

This clonotype showed up many times. This rearrangement joins TRBV20-1 to TRBJ1-6; the D is unclear. With 5 bases removed from V and 0 bases from J, the gap between germline ends came to 11 bases. Per germline, CDR1 DFQATT and CDR2 SNEGSKA (reference sequence). This CDR3 has 15 residues. CDR3 residues: CSAPDRSSYNSPLHF. CDR3 bases: TGCAGTGCTCCCGACCGGAGCTCCTATAATTCACCCCTCCACTTT.

This clonotype was seen a few times. This rearrangement joins TRBV4-2 to TRBJ2-1; no firm D call. The CDR3 length is 13 residues. The V gene's germline CDR1 is LGHNA and CDR2 YNFKEQ. V was pared by 0 bases and J by 10 bases, with 10 bases between. The CDR3 DNA reads TGTGCCAGCAGCCAAGATCGGTTACGGGAGCAGTTCTTC. Its protein is CASSQDRLREQFF.

V is TRBV24-1 and J is TRBJ2-7, with 8 bases matching TRBD1. CDR1 KGHDR and CDR2 SFDVKD come from the germline V gene. The CDR3 spans 15 residues. V dropped 8 bases and J dropped 2; count of bases not matched to a gene: 10. The CDR3 coding sequence is TGTGCCACCACGACTCCGGGACAGGCCACCTACGAGCAGTACTTC. It specifies CATTTPGQATYEQYF.

This clonotype has a count of ten or more. The rearrangement links TRBV3-1 to TRBJ2-1; the D is unclear. The CDR3 totals 13 residues. V lost 4 bases and J lost 6, with 10 bases in between. Germline V lookup: CDR1 LGHDT, CDR2 YNNKEL (reference sequence). Here the CDR3 DNA reads TGTGCCAGCAGCCGGACGTCCGCCAATGAGCAGTTCTTC. Encoded protein: CASSRTSANEQFF.

This clonotype was seen a few times. The DNA for the CDR3 is TGTGCCAGCAGTCCACAGAACAGGGGGCGCGCTGAAGCTTTCTTT. Translating gives CASSPQNRGRAEAFF. The chain combines TRBV27 with TRBJ1-1; 9 bases line up with TRBD1. J lost 6 bases, V lost 5 bases, and 10 bases had no gene match. Per germline, CDR1 MNHEY and CDR2 SMNVEV (reference sequence). This CDR3 has 15 amino acids.

The genes are TRBV29-1 and TRBJ1-1; D uncertain. The length of the CDR3 is 14 residues. Germline assignment: CDR1 SQVTM and CDR2 ANQGSEA. V was clipped by 7 bases and J by 0 bases, with 15 bases between them. CDR3 DNA sequence: TGCAGCGCGGCGCCCAGACTTTTGAACACTGAAGCTTTCTTT. This encodes CSAAPRLLNTEAFF.

This clonotype was detected only a few times. The V and J genes are TRBV5-1 and TRBJ2-7; D gene uncertain. Germline CDR1 is SGHRS and CDR2 is YFSETQ. Between the trimmed V and J ends, which lost 4 bases and 6 bases, there was a span of 14 bases. The CDR3 loop spans 13 amino acids. In nucleotides, the CDR3 is TGCGCCAGCAGCCCACCCCAAGGGCCCGAGCAGTACGTC. Its protein product is CASSPPQGPEQYV.

This clonotype occurred many times. This rearrangement joins TRBV11-1 to TRBJ2-7; D possibly uses TRBD1 or TRBD2 (5 bases each). Germline V gene data show CDR1 as SGHAT and CDR2 as FQDESV (reference sequence). Trimming left V 3 bases short and J 1 base short, with 10 bases between. The CDR3 covers 14 residues. The DNA for the CDR3 is TGTGCCAGCAGCTTGGGGGACCTATCCTACGAGCAGTACGTC. Its protein is CASSLGDLSYEQYV.

The rearrangement links TRBV4-1 to TRBJ2-1; tentatively, D is TRBD2 (6 bases). Germline V gene sequence: CDR1 MGHRA, CDR2 YSYEKL. V was clipped by 1 base and J by 9 bases, with 16 bases between them. The CDR3 length is 15 residues. For the CDR3, the DNA is TGCGCCAGCAGCCAAGGGCCCGGGAGTCATACTGAGCAGTTCTTC. Protein: CASSQGPGSHTEQFF.

The chain employs TRBV20-1 and TRBJ2-5; possible D gene TRBD2, 5 bases. The germline V gene has CDR1 DFQATT and CDR2 SNEGSKA (reference sequence). V was shortened by 6 bases and J by 2 bases, with 13 bases between the two germline ends. This CDR3 region has 13 residues. The CDR3 DNA reads as TGCAGTGCGGCTGGGAGCCCACAAGAGACCCAGTACTTC. The encoded protein is CSAAGSPQETQYF.

J is TRBJ1-5 and V is TRBV6-1; no definite D call. V gave up 8 bases and J gave up 6 bases, with 11 bases separating them. Germline loops: CDR1 MNHNS, CDR2 SASEGT. The length of the CDR3 is 12 residues. In nucleotides, the CDR3 is TGTGCCAGCGTGCGGGTGGGTCAGCCCCAGCATTTT. It is translated as CASVRVGQPQHF.

The chain is built from TRBV5-1 and TRBJ1-4; D is uncertain. This CDR3 has 14 residues. Germline-derived CDR1 and CDR2 are SGHRS and YFSETQ. Deletions cut 4 bases from V and 0 bases from J, with 7 bases between. The CDR3 DNA is TGCGCCAGCAGCCCGTATACAACTAATGAAAAACTGTTTTTT. It yields the protein CASSPYTTNEKLFF.

This clonotype was counted between two and nine times. The V and J genes are TRBV11-2 and TRBJ2-1; 13 bases fit TRBD2. The V segment lost 6 bases and the J segment 10 bases; nucleotides outside the gene matches: 9. Germline CDR1 reads SGHAT; CDR2 reads FQNNGV. The CDR3 has 15 amino acids. CDR3 coding DNA: TGTGCCAGCAGTCCACTAGCGGGGGGGCGGCAGGAGCAGTTCTTC. Protein product: CASSPLAGGRQEQFF.

V is TRBV6-2 or TRBV6-3 and J is TRBJ2-3, with D perhaps given as TRBD1 or TRBD2 (5 bases each). CDR1 and CDR2 (germline): MNHEY, SVGEGT. Trimming pared 6 bases from V and 5 bases from J, leaving 18 bases between. The CDR3 is made up of 15 amino acids. The CDR3 DNA reads TGTGCCAGCAGCCCAGGGACGTCCCGGGGAGATACGCAGTATTTT. Translated: CASSPGTSRGDTQYF.

This clonotype was seen more than once but under ten times. The genes are TRBV18 and TRBJ2-5; D gene unclear. The CDR3 runs 12 residues. In germline, CDR1 is KGHSH, CDR2 LQKENI. V was cut by 3 bases and J by 3 bases, with 5 bases left in between. CDR3 coding DNA: TGTGCCAGCTCACCGATAGAAGAGACCCAGTACTTC. This sequence encodes CASSPIEETQYF. The full variable domain, completed using reference TRBV18 and TRBJ2-5, is NAGVMQNPRHLVRRRGQEARLRCSPMKGHSHVYWYRQLPEEGLKFMVYLQKENIIDESGMPKERFSAEFPKEGPSILRIQQVVRGDSAAYFCASSPIEETQYFGPGTRLLVL.

V gene TRBV5-4 combines with J gene TRBJ1-4; 7 bases line up with TRBD1. V shed 3 bases, J shed 3 bases, and the junction held 5 bases outside the gene matches. The CDR3 consists of 15 residues. CDR1 is SGHNT, CDR2 YYREEE, per germline (reference sequence). The CDR3 sequence: CASSSGQAPNEKLFF. CDR3 coding DNA: TGTGCCAGCAGCTCCGGACAGGCACCTAATGAAAAACTGTTTTTT.

The chain carries TRBV14 and TRBJ2-4; tentatively, D is TRBD1 (6 bases). Trimming left V 3 bases short and J 1 base short, with 13 bases between. The CDR3 is 16 residues long. CDR1 SGHDN and CDR2 FVKESK come from the germline V gene. The CDR3 loop reads CASSHQGRGAKNIQYF. CDR3 DNA: TGTGCCAGCAGCCACCAGGGAAGGGGGGCCAAAAACATTCAGTACTTC.

This clonotype was seen more than once but under ten times. The chain uses TRBV6-5 and TRBJ1-4; D gene unclear. The ends were cut back, 2 bases at V and 6 bases at J, with 13 bases in the middle. The CDR3 runs to 15 residues. Per the germline V gene, CDR1 is MNHEY and CDR2 is SVGAGI. CDR3 region: CASSYGRTDYEKLFF. The CDR3 region has the DNA TGTGCCAGCAGTTACGGACGGACGGACTATGAAAAACTGTTTTTT.

J is TRBJ2-3 and V is TRBV5-1; D uncertain. Trimming took off 4 bases at V and 3 bases at J, with 6 bases between the two ends. There are 12 residues in the CDR3. CDR1 SGHRS and CDR2 YFSETQ come from the germline V gene. Written as DNA, the CDR3 is TGCGCCAGCAGCCAGCTAACAGATACGCAGTATTTT. This translates into CASSQLTDTQYF.

This clonotype was recorded a few times. The chain links TRBV7-9 to TRBJ1-2, with 8 bases fitting TRBD1. Trimming at V came to 5 bases and at J to 6 bases, leaving 5 bases not matched to a gene. The CDR3 covers 13 residues. Germline CDR1 and CDR2: SEHNR and FQNEAQ (reference sequence). CDR3 nucleotide sequence: TGTGCCAGCAGCCGTGCAGGGGGCGATGGCTACACCTTC. As protein: CASSRAGGDGYTF. The entire variable domain, with the rest obtained from reference TRBV7-9 and TRBJ1-2, is as follows: DTGVSQNPRHKITKRGQNVTFRCDPISEHNRLYWYRQTLGQGPEFLTYFQNEAQLEKSRLLSDRFSAERPKGSFSTLEIQRTEQGDSAMYLCASSRAGGDGYTFGSGTRLTVV.

The V gene is TRBV2, the J gene TRBJ2-3, with 9 nucleotides matching TRBD2. J lost 2 bases, V lost 7 bases, and 10 bases had no gene match. Looked up from germline, CDR1 is SNHLY and CDR2 is FYNNEI. This CDR3 has 16 residues. CDR3 amino acids: CASIPETSGPTDTQYF. CDR3 bases: TGTGCCAGCATCCCGGAGACTAGCGGACCCACAGATACGCAGTATTTT.

This clonotype was counted only a few times. The rearrangement joins TRBV7-6 to TRBJ2-2; tentatively, D is TRBD1 (5 bases). V was cut by 1 base and J by 7 bases, with 13 bases left in between. This CDR3 spans 15 amino acids. CDR1 and CDR2 from the germline V gene are SGHVS and FNYEAQ. Written as DNA, the CDR3 is TGTGCCAGCAGCTTAGTCAGGGCAAATATCGGGGAGCTGTTTTTT. This translates into CASSLVRANIGELFF. The full variable domain, with the rest looked up from reference TRBV7-6 and TRBJ2-2, is GAGVSQSPRYKVTKRGQDVALRCDPISGHVSLYWYRQALGQGPEFLTYFNYEAQQDKSGLPNDRFSAERPEGSISTLTIQRTEQRDSAMYRCASSLVRANIGELFFGEGSRLTVL.

V gene TRBV20-1 combines with J gene TRBJ2-1; unclear D gene. Germline V gene lookup returns CDR1 DFQATT and CDR2 SNEGSKA (reference sequence). Between the trimmed V and J ends, which lost 3 bases and 4 bases, there was a span of 13 bases. The CDR3 covers 14 residues. CDR3 loop: CSASIVEPYNEQFF. CDR3 DNA: TGCAGTGCTAGCATAGTAGAGCCGTACAATGAGCAGTTCTTC.

This clonotype was observed a handful of times. V and J are TRBV27 and TRBJ1-6; 8 nucleotides match TRBD1. The germline gives CDR1 MNHEY, CDR2 SMNVEV (reference sequence). After removal of 7 bases from V and 5 bases from J, the junction contained 4 bases not matched to a gene. This CDR3 has 14 amino acids. CDR3 residues: CASKRDRNNSPLHF. CDR3 sequence (DNA): TGTGCCAGCAAACGGGACAGGAATAATTCACCCCTCCACTTT.

This clonotype was observed many times. The CDR3 DNA reads as TGTGCCAGCAGTTCAAAGGTGGGACAGCCCCAGCATTTT. Translated: CASSSKVGQPQHF. The chain combines TRBV7-2 with TRBJ1-5; D is uncertain. The CDR3 spans 13 residues. From germline, CDR1 is SGHTA and CDR2 FQGNSA. V was shortened by 6 bases and J by 7 bases, with 13 bases between the two germline ends.

The chain combines TRBV2 with TRBJ1-1; a weak D match, TRBD1 (5 bases). Germline-derived CDR1 and CDR2 are SNHLY and FYNNEI. The CDR3 has 15 residues. V was shortened by 2 bases and J by 2 bases, with 12 bases between the two germline ends. The CDR3 bases are TGTGCCAGCAGTGAAAATTTTCAGGGTAACACTGAAGCTTTCTTT. This translates into CASSENFQGNTEAFF.

The chain joins TRBV20-1 to TRBJ1-5; 9 positions agree with TRBD1. V was clipped by 1 base and J by 7 bases; unmatched bases: 8. The germline CDR1 and CDR2 sequences are DFQATT and SNEGSKA (reference sequence). The CDR3 contains 15 residues. CDR3: CSARAGTGTGQPQHF. The CDR3, as DNA: TGCAGTGCTAGAGCCGGGACAGGGACCGGACAGCCCCAGCATTTT.

The rearrangement joins TRBV20-1 to TRBJ2-7; 7 nucleotides match TRBD1. Trimming took 5 bases from V and 0 from J; bases not matched to a gene: 10. CDR1 and CDR2 (germline): DFQATT, SNEGSKA (reference sequence). There are 15 residues in the CDR3. CDR3 region: CSAPDRAISSYEQYF. Written as DNA, the CDR3 is TGCAGTGCTCCCGACAGGGCCATAAGCTCCTACGAGCAGTACTTC.